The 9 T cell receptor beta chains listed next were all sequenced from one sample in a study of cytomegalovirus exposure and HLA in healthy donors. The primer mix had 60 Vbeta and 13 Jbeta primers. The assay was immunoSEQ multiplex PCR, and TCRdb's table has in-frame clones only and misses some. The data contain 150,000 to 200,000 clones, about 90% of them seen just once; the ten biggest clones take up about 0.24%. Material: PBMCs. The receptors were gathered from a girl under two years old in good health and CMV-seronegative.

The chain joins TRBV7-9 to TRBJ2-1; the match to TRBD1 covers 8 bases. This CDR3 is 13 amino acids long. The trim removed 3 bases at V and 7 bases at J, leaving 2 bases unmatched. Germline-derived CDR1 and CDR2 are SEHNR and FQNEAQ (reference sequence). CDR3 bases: TGTGCCAGCAGCTTCCAGGGGGCTAATGAGCAGTTCTTC. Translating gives CASSFQGANEQFF.

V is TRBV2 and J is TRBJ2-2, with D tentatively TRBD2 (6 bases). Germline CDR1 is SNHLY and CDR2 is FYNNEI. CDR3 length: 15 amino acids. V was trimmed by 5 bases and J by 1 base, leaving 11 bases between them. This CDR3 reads CASSSTGENTGELFF. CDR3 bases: TGTGCCAGCAGTTCGACGGGAGAGAACACCGGGGAGCTGTTTTTT.

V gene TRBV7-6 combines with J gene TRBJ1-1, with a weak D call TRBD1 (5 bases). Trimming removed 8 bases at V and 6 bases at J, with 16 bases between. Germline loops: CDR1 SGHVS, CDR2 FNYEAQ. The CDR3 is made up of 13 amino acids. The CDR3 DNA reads TGTGCCAGCCGGGACCTTGGGGGGGCTGAAGCTTTCTTT. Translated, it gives CASRDLGGAEAFF.

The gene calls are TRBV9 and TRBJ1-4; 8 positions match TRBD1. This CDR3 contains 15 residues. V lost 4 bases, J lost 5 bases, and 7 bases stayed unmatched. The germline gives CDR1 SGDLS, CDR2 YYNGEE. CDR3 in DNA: TGTGCCAGCAGCCCCGACAGGGGTCCCAATGAAAAACTGTTTTTT. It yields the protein CASSPDRGPNEKLFF.

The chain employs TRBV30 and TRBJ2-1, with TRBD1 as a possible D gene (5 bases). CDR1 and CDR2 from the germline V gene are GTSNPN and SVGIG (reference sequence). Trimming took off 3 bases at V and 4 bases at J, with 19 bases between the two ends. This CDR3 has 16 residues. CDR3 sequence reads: CAWRDTGAEFYNEQFF. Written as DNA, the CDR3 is TGTGCCTGGAGAGACACAGGAGCAGAATTTTACAATGAGCAGTTCTTC.

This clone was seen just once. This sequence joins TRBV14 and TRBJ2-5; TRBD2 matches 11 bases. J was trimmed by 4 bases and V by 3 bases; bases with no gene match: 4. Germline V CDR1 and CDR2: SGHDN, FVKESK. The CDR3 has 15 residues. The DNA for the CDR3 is TGTGCCAGCAGCCAGATAACTAGCGGGGGAGAGACCCAGTACTTC. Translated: CASSQITSGGETQYF.

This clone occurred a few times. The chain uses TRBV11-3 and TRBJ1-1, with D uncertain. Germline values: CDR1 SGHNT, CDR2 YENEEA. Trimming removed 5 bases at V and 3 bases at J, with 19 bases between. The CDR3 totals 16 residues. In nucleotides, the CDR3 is TGTGCCAGCAGCGACCTGAGCCGGGTATGGGACACTGAAGCTTTCTTT. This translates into CASSDLSRVWDTEAFF.

CDR3: CASSSFGTGFSNQPQHF. DNA of the CDR3: TGTGCCAGCAGCTCCTTTGGGACAGGGTTTAGCAATCAGCCCCAGCATTTT. The V gene is TRBV7-2, the J gene TRBJ1-5; 9 bases are shared with TRBD1. CDR1 and CDR2 from the germline V gene are SGHTA and FQGNSA. This CDR3 has 17 residues. Unmatched junction bases numbered 7, after V lost 4 bases and J lost 0 bases.

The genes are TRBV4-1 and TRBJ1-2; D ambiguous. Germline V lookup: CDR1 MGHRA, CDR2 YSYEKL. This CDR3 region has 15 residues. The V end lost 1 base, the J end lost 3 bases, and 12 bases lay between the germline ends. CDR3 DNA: TGCGCCAGCAGCCAAGCCCCCCGAAAGCACTATGGCTACACCTTC. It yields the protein CASSQAPRKHYGYTF.